The present T cell receptor beta chain was sequenced within a study of glioma-infiltrating T cells after dendritic cell vaccination. Study background: Monocyte-derived dendritic cells, cultured 6 to 8 days with IL-4 and GM-CSF, were pulsed with autologous tumor lysate.

Study outcomes and limitations: Few patients contributed both blood and tumor specimens.

Regarding this clone: What it binds is not known.

The CDR3 has 17 residues. Per the germline V gene, CDR1 is SGHRS and CDR2 is YFSETQ. Losses at the gene ends were 4 bases for V and 2 bases for J; bases not matched to a gene: 8. Produced via immunoSEQ multiplex PCR; TCRdb's table is partial and in-frame only. In the table there are fewer than 70,000 clones, 70% to 90% of which are singletons. Time point indicated: after dendritic cell vaccination, including at tumor progression/relapse. The sequence was collected from a human donor with glioblastoma. The sequenced sample was blood, obtained after dendritic cell vaccination. The V call is TRBV5-1, the J call TRBJ2-3; 12 bases agree with TRBD2. CDR3 amino acids: CASSRLASGGATDTQYF. In DNA form, the CDR3 reads TGCGCCAGCAGCCGCCTTGCTAGCGGGGGGGCCACAGATACGCAGTATTTT. Looking up the rest from reference TRBV5-1 and TRBJ2-3 gives the full variable domain: KAGVTQTPRYLIKTRGQQVTLSCSPISGHRSVSWYQQTPGQGLQFLFEYFSETQRNKGNFPGRFSGRQFSNSRSEMNVSTLELGDSALYLCASSRLASGGATDTQYFGPGTRLTVL.